The clone carrying this T cell receptor beta chain has at least ten counts. TCRdb used MiXCR to reprocess the reads, holding one entry per CDR3 protein. The sample consists of around 450,000 distinct CDR3 sequences, around 11% of them appearing once. The V and J ends lost 5 bases and 0 bases respectively, with 14 bases between them. This CDR3 is built from 16 residues. The data originate from a study of T cell repertoires in cytomegalovirus infection. The sequencing input was PBMCs. The J gene is TRBJ2-1, the V gene TRBV12-3 or TRBV12-4, with D unclear. This TCR was sampled from a human donor in good health (CMV status not recorded). Some clones in this sample may be carry-over from other donors' samples. The CDR3 sequence is CASSLSSASSYNEQFF. CDR3 in DNA: TGTGCCAGCAGTCTCTCCTCGGCAAGCTCCTACAATGAGCAGTTCTTC.